This T cell receptor (beta chain) was captured in a study of beta chain features in type 1 diabetes. The study's findings and limits: Any role of HLA type in TCRB rearrangement remained unresolved here. Insertions at VDJ junctions were less frequent in type 1 diabetes patients. These patients also deleted more nucleotides at the same junctions. When Type 1 diabetes patients were examined, their TCRB CDR3s proved moderately but significantly shorter in all four CD4+ subsets.

From germline, CDR1 is SGHTA and CDR2 FQGTGA. This CDR3 contains 13 residues. Trimming cost V 0 bases and J 4 bases, with 5 bases left between them. Since all of the isolated RNA was reverse transcribed, expressed TCRB transcripts were what got sequenced. TCRdb's table, derived via immunoSEQ multiplex PCR, lists solely in-frame clones and lacks some. The table shows about 360,000 clones, with around an eighth occurring only once. This clone has only a few counts. The antigen is unknown. This sequence joins TRBV7-3 and TRBJ2-3, with D hard to call. The clonotype was recovered from a man aged 18 to 30 in good health. Sequences were obtained from naive CD4+ T cells from blood. CDR3: CASSLTLADTQYF. The DNA of the CDR3 is TGTGCCAGCAGCTTAACATTAGCAGATACGCAGTATTTT.